The T cell receptor beta chain described here comes from a study of cytomegalovirus exposure and HLA in healthy donors. About the study: A preliminary data release comprised approximately 85 million unique TCRs obtained from HLA-typed donors.

The PCR ran on 60 Vbeta and 13 Jbeta primers. Assay used: immunoSEQ multiplex PCR; TCRdb lists only in-frame clones, some missing. The repertoire holds approximately 200,000 clones, with roughly 80% as singletons. Between the trimmed V and J ends, which lost 0 bases and 1 base, there was a span of 6 bases. CDR1 is MNHEY, CDR2 SMNVEV, per germline (reference sequence). This CDR3 has 14 amino acids. Overall study findings and caveats: Later work associated more than 15,000 TCR beta sequences with HLA alleles at 0.05 false discovery rate.

A remark on this clone: Its antigen remains unidentified. The identical CDR3 is also encoded by other nucleotide sequences in the sample.

This sequence was found in a girl aged 10 to 17 in good health and CMV-seronegative. The chain joins TRBV27 to TRBJ1-2; no clear D gene. The sequencing input was PBMCs. The CDR3 region is CASSLSGSNYGYTF. The CDR3 DNA reads TGTGCCAGCAGTTTATCAGGGAGTAACTATGGCTACACCTTC.